This T cell receptor (beta chain) was recovered during a study of T cells in localized non-small cell lung cancer (dated by TCRdb to the early 2020s). About the investigation overall: Comparing tumors with uninvolved tumor-adjacent lungs, the study looked at the T cell repertoires of 200 to 250 patients with early-stage NSCLC. The cohort was made up of around 250 treatment-naive NSCLC patients whose localized lung tumors had been resected. NSCLC patients had a mean age of roughly 64 years, and 129 were male and 107 female. Overall study results and their limits: Because multi-region tumor sequencing was not done, intratumor heterogeneity could not be ruled out. Uninvolved tumor-adjacent lung showed the highest T cell clonality, higher than tumor, which suggests more focused antigenic responses in the uninvolved tumor-adjacent lung. Because the study design was exploratory, TCR variables were selected using unadjusted p-values without false-discovery rate correction. A median of roughly 56 of the top 100 tumor clones were detected in paired uninvolved adjacent lung, and under 30 of these tumor clones were also found among the top 100 clones of the paired uninvolved adjacent lung. Longer overall survival was associated with higher T cell density in blood, whereas shorter survival was associated with higher clonality in adjacent lung.

CDR1 MNHGY and CDR2 SAAAGT are derived from the germline V gene. Counted from cysteine to phenylalanine, this CDR3 has 13 amino acids. The DNA shown is the 39-base CDR3, in frame from base 1. V loses 8 bases of germline sequence and J loses 7 bases, and the interval between the two ends is 14 bases. At diagnosis, peripheral blood, uninvolved tumor-adjacent lung and tumor were collected and stored as a combination of fresh-frozen and FFPE material. Relative to its sample, this clone is large (0.1 to 1%). The antigen it recognizes is unknown. Base qualities are not provided; no much larger clone lies one nucleotide away. The immunoSEQ Assay was used to sequence TCR beta CDR3 regions from DNA. In the source study's methods: T cell density was computed as TCR beta template counts normalized to usable DNA estimated by amplifying housekeeping genes. The preseqR package was used to estimate richness by extrapolating to 400,000 templates for PBMC samples and to 120,000 templates for tissue samples. Clonality was defined by subtracting Pielou's evenness from one. To identify tissue-enriched TCRs, differential abundance testing was run on productive amino-acid clonotypes with a minimum total count of 5 and an alpha of 0.1. Repertoire overlap between compartments was quantified with the Jaccard Index and Morisita Overlap Index. TCR beta CDR3s were clustered by GLIPH together with public tetramer-defined viral CDR3s, and at least three viral sequences plus V-gene enrichment were required for viral motifs. Entries here come from immuneACCESS through TCRdb and include only in-frame sequences with V and J called. Some clones fail to appear in such tables; in the studies checked, an unresolved V gene covers under half of the shortfall, and the cause of the remainder is unknown. Clone size and the V and J calls come from that table; the DNA yielded D and trimming. Counted in this sample were 1,500 to 2,000 clones; 36% of them appeared once. Roughly 34% of the sample belongs to the ten largest clones.

The chain uses TRBV6-8 and TRBJ1-4; a confident D gene designation cannot be given. This receptor was taken from a woman aged 40-69 years with stage II lung adenocarcinoma. This specimen was lung tumor tissue, taken before any cancer treatment. CDR3 loop: CASVNRGGEKLFF. The base sequence is TGTGCCAGCGTTAACAGAGGAGGTGAAAAACTGTTTTTT.